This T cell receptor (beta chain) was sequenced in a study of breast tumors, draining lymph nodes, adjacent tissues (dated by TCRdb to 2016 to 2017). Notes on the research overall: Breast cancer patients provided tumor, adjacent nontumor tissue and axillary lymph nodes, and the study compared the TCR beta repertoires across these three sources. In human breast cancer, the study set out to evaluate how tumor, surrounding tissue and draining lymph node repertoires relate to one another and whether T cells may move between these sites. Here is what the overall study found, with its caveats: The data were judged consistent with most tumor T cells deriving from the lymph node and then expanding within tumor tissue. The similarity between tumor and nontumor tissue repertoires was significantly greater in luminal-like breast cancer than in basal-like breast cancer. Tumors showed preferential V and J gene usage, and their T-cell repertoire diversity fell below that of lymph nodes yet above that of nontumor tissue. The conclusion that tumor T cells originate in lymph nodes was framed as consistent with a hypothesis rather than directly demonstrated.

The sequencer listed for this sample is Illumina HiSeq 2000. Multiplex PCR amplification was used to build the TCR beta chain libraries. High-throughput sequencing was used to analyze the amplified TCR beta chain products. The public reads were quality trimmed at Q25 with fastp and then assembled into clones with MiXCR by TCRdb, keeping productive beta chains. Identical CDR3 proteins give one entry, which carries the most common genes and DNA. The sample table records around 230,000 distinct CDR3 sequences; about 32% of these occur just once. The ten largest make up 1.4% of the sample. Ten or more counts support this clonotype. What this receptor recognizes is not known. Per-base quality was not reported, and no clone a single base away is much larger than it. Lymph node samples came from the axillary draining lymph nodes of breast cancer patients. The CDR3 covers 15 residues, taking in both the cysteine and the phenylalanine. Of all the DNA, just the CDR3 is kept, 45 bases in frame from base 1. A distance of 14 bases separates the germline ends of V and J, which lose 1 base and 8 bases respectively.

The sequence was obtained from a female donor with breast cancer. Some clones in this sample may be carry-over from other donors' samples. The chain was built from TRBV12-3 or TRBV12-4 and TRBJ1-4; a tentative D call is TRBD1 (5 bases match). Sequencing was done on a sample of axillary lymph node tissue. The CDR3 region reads CASSLGAGRREKLFF. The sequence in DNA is TGTGCCAGCAGTTTAGGTGCAGGGCGTCGGGAAAAACTGTTTTTT.